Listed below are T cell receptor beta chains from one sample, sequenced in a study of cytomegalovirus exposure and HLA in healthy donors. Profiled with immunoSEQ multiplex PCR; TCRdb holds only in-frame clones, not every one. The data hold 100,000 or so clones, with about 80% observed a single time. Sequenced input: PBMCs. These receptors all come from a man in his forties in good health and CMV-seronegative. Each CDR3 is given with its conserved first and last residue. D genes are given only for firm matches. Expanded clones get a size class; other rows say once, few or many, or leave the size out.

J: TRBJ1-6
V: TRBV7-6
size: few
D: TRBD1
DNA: TGTGCCAGCAGCTTCCGGGACAGGGATAATTCCCCCCTCCACTTT
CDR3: CASSFRDRDNSPLHF

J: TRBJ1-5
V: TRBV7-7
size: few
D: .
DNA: TGTGCCAGCAGCTTGGCGGGACGGAACAATCAGCCCCAGCATTTT
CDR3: CASSLAGRNNQPQHF

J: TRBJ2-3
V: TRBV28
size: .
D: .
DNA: TGTGCCAGCACCCCGGCAGGGGGGACAGATACGCAGTATTTT
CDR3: CASTPAGGTDTQYF

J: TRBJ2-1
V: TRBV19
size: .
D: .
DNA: TGTGCCAGTAGTATAGTAGGACTTGGGGGCGTCAATGAGCAGTTCTTC
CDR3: CASSIVGLGGVNEQFF

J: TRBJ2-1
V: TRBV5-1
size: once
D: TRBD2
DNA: TGCGCCAGCAGCCTACCGACTAGCAACAATGAGCAGTTCTTC
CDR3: CASSLPTSNNEQFF

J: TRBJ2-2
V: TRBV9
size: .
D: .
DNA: TGTGCCAGCAGCGTAGTGGAATCGAGGACCGGGGAGCTGTTTTTT
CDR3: CASSVVESRTGELFF

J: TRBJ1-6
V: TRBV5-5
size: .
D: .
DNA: TGTGCCAGCAGCTCCGCGGGGTTTTTTAATTCACCCCTCCACTTT
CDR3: CASSSAGFFNSPLHF

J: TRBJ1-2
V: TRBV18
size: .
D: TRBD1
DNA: TGTGCCAGCTCACCAGGCAGGGGGATAGGTGGCTACACCTTC
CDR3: CASSPGRGIGGYTF

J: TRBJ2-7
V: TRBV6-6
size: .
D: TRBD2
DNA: TGTGCCAGCATGGCTAGCGGGGCCTACGAGCAGTACTTC
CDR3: CASMASGAYEQYF

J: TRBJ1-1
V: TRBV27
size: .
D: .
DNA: TGTGCCAGCAGTCCGCAGGGGCGGACTGAAGCTTTCTTT
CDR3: CASSPQGRTEAFF

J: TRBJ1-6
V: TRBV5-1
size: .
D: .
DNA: TGCGCCAGCAGCTTGGATACAGTAAATTCACCCCTCCACTTT
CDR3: CASSLDTVNSPLHF

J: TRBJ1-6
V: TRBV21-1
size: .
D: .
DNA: TGTGCCAGATTAAGCCCGACAGGGGCGGGTTCACCCCTCCACTTT
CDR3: CARLSPTGAGSPLHF

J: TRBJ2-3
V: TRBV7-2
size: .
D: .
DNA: TGTGCCAGCAGCCCCAGGGCAACGGATACGCAGTATTTT
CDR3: CASSPRATDTQYF

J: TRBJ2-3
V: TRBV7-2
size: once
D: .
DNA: TGTGCCAGCAGCACACGGGAGAGCACAGATACGCAGTATTTT
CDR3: CASSTRESTDTQYF

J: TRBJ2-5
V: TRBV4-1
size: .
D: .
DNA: TGCGCCAGCAGCTCTCGGACTACTACAGAGACCCAGTACTTC
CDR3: CASSSRTTTETQYF

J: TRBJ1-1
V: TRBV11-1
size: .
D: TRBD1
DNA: TGTGCCAGCAGCCCCAGGGGGGCGGCAGGTATGACTGAAGCTTTCTTT
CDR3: CASSPRGAAGMTEAFF

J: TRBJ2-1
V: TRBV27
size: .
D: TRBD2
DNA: TGTGCCAGCAGTTTGGGGACTAGCCGCTCCTACAATGAGCAGTTCTTC
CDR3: CASSLGTSRSYNEQFF

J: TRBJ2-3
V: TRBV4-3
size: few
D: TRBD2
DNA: TGCGCCAGCAGCCCGGGACTAGCGGACCGCACAGATACGCAGTATTTT
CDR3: CASSPGLADRTDTQYF

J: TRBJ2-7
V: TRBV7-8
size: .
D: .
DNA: TGTGCCAGCAGCTTAGGGGGGGTGAGGGAGCAGTACTTC
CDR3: CASSLGGVREQYF

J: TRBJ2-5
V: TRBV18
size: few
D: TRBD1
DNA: TGTGCCAGCTCATCAACAGGGGGCGGGGAGACCCAGTACTTC
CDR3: CASSSTGGGETQYF

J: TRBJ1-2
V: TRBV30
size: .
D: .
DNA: TGTGCCTGGAGTCAACAGAAACCTTATGGCTACACCTTC
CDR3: CAWSQQKPYGYTF

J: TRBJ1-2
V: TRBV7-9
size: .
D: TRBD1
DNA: TGTTCCAGCAGCTTAGTGGCAGGGGGCGGTGGCTACACCTTC
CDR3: CSSSLVAGGGGYTF

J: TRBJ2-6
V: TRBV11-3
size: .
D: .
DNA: TGTGCCAGCAGCCGGGACTCTGGGGCCAACGTCCTGACTTTC
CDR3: CASSRDSGANVLTF

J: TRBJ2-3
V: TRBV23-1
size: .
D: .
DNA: TGCGCCACCCAGAGGAGGACAGACACAGATACGCAGTATTTT
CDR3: CATQRRTDTDTQYF

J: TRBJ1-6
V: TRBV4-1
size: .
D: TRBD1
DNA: TGCGCCAGCAGTCCTGCAGGGGGCAAGAGCTCCTATAATTCACCCCTCCACTTT
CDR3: CASSPAGGKSSYNSPLHF

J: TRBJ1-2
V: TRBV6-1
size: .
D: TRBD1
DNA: TGTGCCAGCAGTCTGACAGGGACCTATGGCTACACCTTC
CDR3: CASSLTGTYGYTF

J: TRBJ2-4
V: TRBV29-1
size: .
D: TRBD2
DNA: TGCAGCGTTGAGCAGCGGGGAAGAATGTACTTC
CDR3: CSVEQRGRMYF

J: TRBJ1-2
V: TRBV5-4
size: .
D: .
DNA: TGTGCCAGCAGCTTGGAAGCGTTTAACTATGGCTACACCTTC
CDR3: CASSLEAFNYGYTF

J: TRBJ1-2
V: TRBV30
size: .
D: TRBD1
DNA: TGTGCCTGGAGCTATACAGGGGGCTATGGCTACACCTTC
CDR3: CAWSYTGGYGYTF

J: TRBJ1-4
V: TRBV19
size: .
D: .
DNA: TGTGCCAGTAACCAGGTTACTAATGAAAAACTGTTTTTT
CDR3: CASNQVTNEKLFF